This TCR beta chain was captured by sequencing in a study of blood T cell repertoires in COVID-19. As for the study in general: Acute-phase and convalescent COVID-19 samples originated in the United States, Italy and Spain. The cDNA or gDNA used as material had been derived from T cells, B-cell-depleted T cells, or PBMCs.

The CDR3 totals 16 residues. The V gene end was trimmed by 3 bases and the J gene end by 4 bases; junction bases not matched to a gene: 10. The germline V gene encodes CDR1 SEHNR and CDR2 FQNEAQ (reference sequence). Per the original methods: Reference gene primer amplification yielded estimated nucleated cell counts. Using immunoSEQ multiplex PCR, the repertoire was profiled, and TCRdb retains in-frame clones only, with some absent. V and J calls and clone size follow that table, whereas D and trimming were derived from the DNA. Seen here are 200,000 to 250,000 clones, nearly 90% observed once, and the top ten hold 2% to 2.5%.

The sequence came from a woman in her 40s who had recovered from COVID-19. Material: peripheral blood. The chain recombines TRBV7-9 with TRBJ2-3; TRBD2 agrees at 7 bases. The CDR3 nucleotides are TGTGCCAGCAGCTTCGGGACTACCTACCTGGCAGATACGCAGTATTTT. It translates to CASSFGTTYLADTQYF.